The 2 T cell receptor beta chains in this list originate from one sample, sequenced in a study of PD-1 blockade in classical Hodgkin lymphoma. Clones were read by immunoSEQ multiplex PCR, and TCRdb kept only the in-frame ones, dropping some. The table shows over 11,000 clones, with around 82% occurring only once. In every patient, relapse followed autologous stem cell transplantation, while exposure to brentuximab vedotin differed. This specimen was peripheral blood mononuclear cells (PBMCs), taken before the second cycle of nivolumab. The receptors derive from a human donor with classical Hodgkin lymphoma.

This rearrangement joins TRBV19 to TRBJ2-3; 8 bases match TRBD2. The CDR3 contains 16 residues. The ends lost 2 bases at V and 4 bases at J; junction bases unmatched: 8. The V gene's germline CDR1 is LNHDA and CDR2 SQIVND (reference sequence). CDR3 protein: CASSINLAGGADTQYF. CDR3 bases: TGTGCCAGTAGTATAAACCTAGCGGGTGGTGCAGATACGCAGTATTTT.

This chain connects TRBV7-2 to TRBJ2-5, with D possibly being TRBD2 (6 bases). Germline CDR1 and CDR2: SGHTA and FQGNSA. V was trimmed by 6 bases and J by 2 bases, leaving 13 bases between them. This CDR3 has 14 amino acids. In DNA, the CDR3 is TGTGCCAGCAGATTTAGCGGCGCACAAGAGACCCAGTACTTC. Amino acids: CASRFSGAQETQYF.